Each of the 29 T cell receptor beta chains below was sequenced from the same sample in a study of T cell responses to AZD1222 COVID-19 vaccine. Profiled with immunoSEQ multiplex PCR; TCRdb holds only in-frame clones, not every one. The table records fewer than 140,000 clones, 75% to 90% of them present only once. The source material was peripheral blood, sampled on day 0 of AZD1222 vaccination. The receptors were sampled from an adult in good health.

The chain uses TRBV28 and TRBJ1-6; D is ambiguous. CDR1 is MDHEN, CDR2 SYDVKM, per germline. The CDR3 covers 14 residues. Between the trimmed V and J ends, which lost 2 bases and 14 bases, there was a span of 16 bases. CDR3 protein: CASSLRHRLVALHF. Here the CDR3 DNA reads TGTGCCAGCAGTTTAAGACACCGTCTTGTGGCCCTCCACTTT.

The rearrangement uses TRBV6-2 or TRBV6-3 and TRBJ2-7; 7 nucleotides match TRBD2. This CDR3 has 14 amino acids. CDR1 is MNHEY, CDR2 SVGEGT, per germline. Trimming cost V 5 bases and J 1 base; bases outside gene matches: 5. The CDR3 loop is CASSLGGGSYEQYF. The DNA for the CDR3 is TGTGCCAGCAGTCTTGGCGGGGGTTCCTACGAGCAGTACTTC.

CDR3 in amino acids: CSVEGWGNTEAFF. The CDR3 coding sequence is TGCAGCGTTGAAGGTTGGGGGAACACTGAAGCTTTCTTT. The genes are TRBV29-1 and TRBJ1-1; unclear D gene. V lost 1 base, J lost 1 base, and 7 bases lay in between. In germline, CDR1 is SQVTM, CDR2 ANQGSEA. This CDR3 is 13 amino acids long.

V usage is TRBV10-2 and J usage is TRBJ1-5; possible D gene TRBD1, 5 bases. Germline values: CDR1 WSHSY, CDR2 SAAADI. Trimming shortened V by 8 bases and J by 2 bases, and 13 bases separated the two germline ends. This CDR3 comprises 14 residues. CDR3 loop: CASVPDRRNQPQHF. The CDR3 bases are TGCGCCAGCGTCCCCGACAGACGCAATCAGCCCCAGCATTTT.

V gene TRBV30 combines with J gene TRBJ1-5; 7 nucleotides align to TRBD1. The ends lost 4 bases at V and 2 bases at J; junction bases unmatched: 5. The germline V gene has CDR1 GTSNPN and CDR2 SVGIG (reference sequence). The CDR3 is 14 amino acids. The CDR3 protein is CAWNLGTGNQPQHF. CDR3 sequence (DNA): TGTGCCTGGAATCTCGGGACAGGCAATCAGCCCCAGCATTTT.

The rearrangement uses TRBV5-1 and TRBJ1-1, with D possibly TRBD1 on 5 matching bases. CDR1 SGHRS and CDR2 YFSETQ come from the germline V gene. V was shortened by 1 base and J by 4 bases, with 11 bases between the two germline ends. The CDR3 totals 14 residues. CDR3 sequence (DNA): TGCGCCAGCAGCTTGTCCAGGGCGGGCACTGAAGCTTTCTTT. The encoded protein is CASSLSRAGTEAFF.

The chain recombines TRBV18 with TRBJ1-3, with D perhaps matching TRBD1 (5 bases). Germline V gives CDR1 KGHSH, CDR2 LQKENI. The CDR3 runs to 16 residues. V dropped 0 bases and J dropped 4 bases, with 13 bases sitting between them. The CDR3 is CASSPPAGVTGNTIYF. CDR3 sequence (DNA): TGTGCCAGCTCACCACCAGCGGGGGTGACGGGAAACACCATATATTTT.

The table lists this clone with a few counts. The chain uses TRBV5-1 and TRBJ2-2, with D perhaps matching TRBD2 (6 bases). Trimming shortened V by 2 bases and J by 7 bases, and 15 bases separated the two germline ends. The CDR3 is 15 amino acids. CDR1 and CDR2 from the germline V gene are SGHRS and YFSETQ. CDR3 sequence: CASSLVSGGVGELFF. CDR3 in DNA: TGCGCCAGCAGCTTAGTTAGCGGCGGAGTCGGGGAGCTGTTTTTT.

The chain couples TRBV11-1 to TRBJ2-7; D might be TRBD2 (6 bases). Germline assignment: CDR1 SGHAT and CDR2 FQDESV (reference sequence). V dropped 5 bases and J dropped 2 bases, with 7 bases sitting between them. CDR3 length equals 12 residues. CDR3 bases: TGTGCCAGCAGCCGGGGGACCTACGAGCAGTACTTC. It specifies CASSRGTYEQYF.

The rearrangement links TRBV27 to TRBJ2-7; 7 bases are a match to TRBD1. Germline trimming cut 6 bases from V and 5 bases from J; bases unmatched to any gene: 4. The CDR3 covers 12 residues. Germline V gene data show CDR1 as MNHEY and CDR2 as SMNVEV (reference sequence). The CDR3 DNA follows: TGTGCCAGCAGCAACAGGGGACACGAGCAGTACTTC. This gives the protein CASSNRGHEQYF.

The V call is TRBV3-1 (or the pseudogene TRBV3-2), the J call TRBJ1-2; no reliable D call. V gave up 2 bases and J gave up 0 bases, with 7 bases separating them. CDR1 LGHDT and CDR2 YNNKEL come from the germline V gene (reference sequence). CDR3 length equals 14 residues. The CDR3 nucleotides read TGTGCCAGCAGCCAACTCAGCGCTAACTATGGCTACACCTTC. It is translated as CASSQLSANYGYTF.

The chain joins TRBV5-1 to TRBJ1-1; D is possibly TRBD1 (5 bases). Germline-derived CDR1 and CDR2 are SGHRS and YFSETQ. This CDR3 spans 12 amino acids. Deletions cut 0 bases from V and 10 bases from J, with 10 bases between. CDR3 in DNA: TGCGCCAGCAGCTTGGCCGGCGGGGGAGCTTTCTTT. Residues: CASSLAGGGAFF.

V and J are TRBV6-5 and TRBJ1-4; 8 nucleotides agree with TRBD1. The CDR3 sequence is 15 residues long. Germline lookup yields CDR1 MNHEY and CDR2 SVGAGI. Trimming removed 4 bases from V and 8 bases from J; junction bases left unmatched: 9. The CDR3 region has the DNA TGTGCCAGCAGTTCCCAGGGGGCGGGGAAAGAAAAACTGTTTTTT. Protein product: CASSSQGAGKEKLFF.

The chain is built from TRBV15 and TRBJ1-5; D may be TRBD1 (5 bases). The CDR3 has 14 residues. V lost 2 bases and J 3 bases, leaving 8 bases between the germline ends. Germline V gene lookup returns CDR1 LNHNV and CDR2 YYDKDF (reference sequence). Here the CDR3 reads CATSRQGNNQPQHF. Written as DNA, the CDR3 is TGTGCCACCAGCAGACAGGGTAACAATCAGCCCCAGCATTTT.

This chain joins TRBV19 and TRBJ1-2; possible D gene TRBD1, 6 bases. The CDR3 contains 14 residues. Per the germline V gene, CDR1 is LNHDA and CDR2 is SQIVND (reference sequence). V was shortened by 8 bases and J by 4 bases, with 17 bases between the two germline ends. CDR3 nucleotide sequence: TGTGCCAGTGTACAGGGAGATGGATTCTATGGCTACACCTTC. Its translation is CASVQGDGFYGYTF.

The V and J genes are TRBV4-1 and TRBJ2-3, with a weak D call TRBD2 (5 bases). Germline V gene data show CDR1 as MGHRA and CDR2 as YSYEKL. This CDR3 is 17 amino acids long. Trimming shortened V by 0 bases and J by 0 bases, and 13 bases separated the two germline ends. The CDR3 protein is CASSQDSSGLSTDTQYF. Here the CDR3 DNA reads TGCGCCAGCAGCCAAGATTCCAGCGGCCTTAGCACAGATACGCAGTATTTT.

V usage is TRBV6-5 and J usage is TRBJ1-1; 8 nucleotides align to TRBD1. This CDR3 has 13 amino acids. The germline V gene encodes CDR1 MNHEY and CDR2 SVGAGI. The J segment lost 10 bases and the V segment lost 5 bases, leaving 9 bases of the junction unmatched. The CDR3 sequence is CASSMLTGVAAFF. CDR3 nucleotides: TGTGCCAGCAGTATGTTGACAGGGGTGGCAGCTTTCTTT.

This clone was seen a handful of times. The V gene is TRBV19, the J gene TRBJ2-1; D might be TRBD2 (7 bases). The CDR3 contains 16 residues. Deletions cut 6 bases from V and 1 base from J, with 16 bases between. Germline V lookup: CDR1 LNHDA, CDR2 SQIVND (reference sequence). CDR3 DNA sequence: TGTGCCAGTAGCCTAGGGGGGGGGAGGTCCTACAATGAGCAGTTCTTC. Amino acid sequence: CASSLGGGRSYNEQFF.

The chain combines TRBV25-1 with TRBJ2-5; perhaps TRBD2 as D (5 bases). The CDR3 consists of 13 residues. Germline-derived CDR1 and CDR2 are MGHDK and SYGVNS. V lost 1 base and J 10 bases, leaving 13 bases between the germline ends. The CDR3 loop is CASSESFGMVQYF. CDR3 coding DNA: TGTGCCAGCAGTGAATCATTCGGGATGGTCCAGTACTTC.

This clone was seen a single time. This rearrangement joins TRBV24-1 to TRBJ2-3, with TRBD1 matching over 10 bases. V lost 9 bases, J lost 7 bases, and 15 bases stayed unmatched. The CDR3 totals 16 residues. Germline values: CDR1 KGHDR, CDR2 SFDVKD. This CDR3 is CATQGTGEVNRYTQYF. The DNA for the CDR3 is TGTGCCACCCAAGGGACAGGGGAGGTCAATAGGTATACGCAGTATTTT.

The chain carries TRBV29-1 and TRBJ2-3; 7 bases agree with TRBD2. The CDR3 sequence is 12 residues long. Trimming at V came to 6 bases and at J to 4 bases, leaving 4 bases not matched to a gene. Germline V lookup: CDR1 SQVTM, CDR2 ANQGSEA. The CDR3 DNA sequence: TGCAGCGTGAGGGGAGGGGCAGATACGCAGTATTTT. It translates to CSVRGGADTQYF.

The chain uses TRBV10-3 and TRBJ2-1, with unresolved D. Per the germline V gene, CDR1 is ENHRY and CDR2 is SYGVKD. Trimming cost V 0 bases and J 3 bases, with 6 bases left between them. The CDR3 is 14 residues long. In nucleotides, the CDR3 is TGTGCCATCAGTGAGTCGAACGGCTACAATGAGCAGTTCTTC. Its translation: CAISESNGYNEQFF.

This clone was observed once. The chain combines TRBV5-8 with TRBJ1-1, with D maybe TRBD1 (6 bases). Trimming left V 6 bases short and J 0 bases short, with 18 bases between. Germline lookup yields CDR1 SGHTS and CDR2 YDEGEE. The CDR3 contains 16 residues. The CDR3 nucleotides read TGTGCCAGCACCACGACAGGAATATTCATGAACACTGAAGCTTTCTTT. Protein sequence: CASTTTGIFMNTEAFF.

The V and J genes are TRBV18 and TRBJ2-2; D is undetermined. V was trimmed by 0 bases and J by 2 bases, leaving 10 bases between them. The V gene's germline CDR1 is KGHSH and CDR2 LQKENI. The CDR3 runs 16 residues. The CDR3 DNA sequence: TGTGCCAGCTCACCACCCAGGCAGTTCAACACCGGGGAGCTGTTTTTT. It translates to CASSPPRQFNTGELFF. Based on the CDR3 plus reference TRBV18 and TRBJ2-2, the full variable domain is NAGVMQNPRHLVRRRGQEARLRCSPMKGHSHVYWYRQLPEEGLKFMVYLQKENIIDESGMPKERFSAEFPKEGPSILRIQQVVRGDSAAYFCASSPPRQFNTGELFFGEGSRLTVL.

The chain combines TRBV18 with TRBJ1-1; D is perhaps TRBD1 (5 bases). The CDR3 loop spans 13 amino acids. The germline gives CDR1 KGHSH, CDR2 LQKENI. Trimming removed 5 bases at V and 5 bases at J, with 12 bases between. The CDR3 DNA is TGTGCCAGCTCATCGGGGGAGGAAACTGAAGCTTTCTTT. Its protein product is CASSSGEETEAFF.

The DNA for the CDR3 is TGTGCCAGCTCACTTAGACAGGGGAGGAGAGACTATGGCTACACCTTC. It translates to CASSLRQGRRDYGYTF. This chain uses TRBV18 with TRBJ1-2; 8 nucleotides line up with TRBD1. V gave up 4 bases and J gave up 3 bases; unmatched junction bases: 10. The CDR3 covers 16 residues. CDR1 KGHSH and CDR2 LQKENI come from the germline V gene.

The chain has TRBV7-2 and TRBJ2-5, with D hard to call. The CDR3 is 14 amino acids. The V gene lost 0 bases and the J gene lost 7 bases, with 12 bases spanning the gap. Germline V gives CDR1 SGHTA, CDR2 FQGNSA. Written as DNA, the CDR3 is TGTGCCAGCAGCTTAGCGGGCCGGCCTCGGACCCAGTACTTC. This translates into CASSLAGRPRTQYF.

The CDR3 protein is CASRGQGVTGYTF. As DNA, the CDR3 is TGTGCCAGCAGGGGACAGGGTGTAACTGGCTACACCTTC. The genes are TRBV28 and TRBJ1-2; 9 positions match TRBD1. The ends lost 6 bases at V and 7 bases at J; junction bases unmatched: 6. The CDR3 is made up of 13 amino acids. The germline V gene has CDR1 MDHEN and CDR2 SYDVKM.

The chain links TRBV3-1 (or the pseudogene TRBV3-2) to TRBJ2-1; D is uncertain. With 1 base removed from V and 1 base from J, the gap between germline ends came to 11 bases. The CDR3 sequence is 16 residues long. The V gene's germline CDR1 is LGHDT and CDR2 YNNKEL (reference sequence). CDR3: CASSQVIGRSYNEQFF. DNA of the CDR3: TGTGCCAGCAGCCAAGTAATAGGGCGGTCCTACAATGAGCAGTTCTTC.